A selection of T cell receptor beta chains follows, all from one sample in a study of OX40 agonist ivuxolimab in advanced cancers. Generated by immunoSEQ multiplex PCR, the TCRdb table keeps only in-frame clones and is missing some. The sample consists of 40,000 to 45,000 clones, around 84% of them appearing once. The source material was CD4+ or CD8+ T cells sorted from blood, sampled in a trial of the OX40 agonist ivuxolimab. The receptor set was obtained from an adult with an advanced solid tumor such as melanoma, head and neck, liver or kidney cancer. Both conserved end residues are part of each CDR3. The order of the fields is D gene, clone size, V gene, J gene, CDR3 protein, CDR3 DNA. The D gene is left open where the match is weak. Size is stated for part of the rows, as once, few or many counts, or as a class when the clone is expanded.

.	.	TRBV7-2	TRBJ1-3	CASSSGFSGNTIYF	TGTGCCAGCAGCTCCGGCTTCTCTGGAAACACCATATATTTT
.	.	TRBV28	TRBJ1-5	CASQLSNQPQHF	TGTGCCAGCCAGTTAAGCAATCAGCCCCAGCATTTT
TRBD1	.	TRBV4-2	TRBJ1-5	CASSQEAGQGFQPQHF	TGTGCCAGCAGCCAAGAGGCAGGACAGGGGTTTCAGCCCCAGCATTTT
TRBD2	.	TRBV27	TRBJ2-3	CASSRGGAYTQYF	TGTGCCAGCAGTCGCGGGGGGGCATATACGCAGTATTTT
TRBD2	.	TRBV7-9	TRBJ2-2	CASSSPGGGINTGELFF	TGTGCCAGCAGCTCGCCTGGCGGGGGGATTAACACCGGGGAGCTGTTTTTT
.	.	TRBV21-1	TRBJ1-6	CASSKGEIKAHSPLHF	TGTGCCAGCAGCAAAGGAGAAATTAAAGCGCATTCACCCCTCCACTTT
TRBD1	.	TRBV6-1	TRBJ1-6	CASSDRDRYNSPLHF	TGTGCCAGCAGTGATAGGGACAGATATAATTCACCCCTCCACTTT
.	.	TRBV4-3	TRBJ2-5	CASSQERGYQETQYF	TGCGCCAGCAGCCAAGAAAGGGGGTACCAAGAGACCCAGTACTTC
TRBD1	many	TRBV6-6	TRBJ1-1	CASRDRGTPNTEAFF	TGTGCCAGTCGGGACAGGGGCACCCCGAACACTGAAGCTTTCTTT
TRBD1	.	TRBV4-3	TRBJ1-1	CASSSRLPWTGGPDMNTEAFF	TGCGCCAGCAGCTCCAGACTCCCATGGACAGGGGGACCTGATATGAACACTGAAGCTTTCTTT
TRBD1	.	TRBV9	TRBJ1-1	CASSSDSGTGVTEAFF	TGTGCCAGCAGCTCGGACTCCGGGACAGGGGTTACTGAAGCTTTCTTT
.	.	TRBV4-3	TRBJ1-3	CASSPLRPIRGNTIYF	TGCGCCAGCAGTCCACTAAGGCCTATTCGAGGAAACACCATATATTTT
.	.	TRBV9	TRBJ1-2	CASSSTGAGNYGYTF	TGTGCCAGCAGCTCTACCGGGGCAGGGAACTATGGCTACACCTTC
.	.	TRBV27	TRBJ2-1	CASSQRETTSYNEQFF	TGTGCCAGCAGTCAAAGGGAGACTACTAGTTACAATGAGCAGTTCTTC